The 26 T cell receptor beta chains below were found in one sample sequenced in a study of tissue T cells after allogeneic stem cell transplantation. Time point in this sample: mouse harvest day 7 after allogeneic transplant. Mouse grafts combined 10^7 T-cell-depleted bone marrow cells with 10^6 splenic CD5+ T cells. Only in-frame clones appear in the TCRdb table, and some are missing; sequencing was by immunoSEQ multiplex PCR. The table lists thousands of clones, 50% of them singletons. The sequencing input was gut tissue. The receptors derive from a female BALB/c mouse given C57BL/6 T cells with graft-versus-host disease after an allogeneic hematopoietic cell transplant.

This clone showed up just a few times. Here the gene names and germline are mouse. The CDR3 is cut off 1 residue early in the read; its end comes from the germline J gene. V and J are TRBV5 and TRBJ1-2; tentative D call: TRBD1 (6 bases). V was trimmed by 4 bases and J by 0 bases, leaving 15 bases between them. This CDR3 contains 16 residues. Germline lookup yields CDR1 LGHNA and CDR2 YNLKQL (reference sequence). CDR3 in amino acids: CASSPSPGTTNSDYTF. The CDR3 DNA, read in part, is TGTGCCAGCAGCCCAAGCCCCGGGACAACAAACTCCGACTACACC.

This clone was observed a handful of times. The gene symbols are mouse symbols. The observed sequence ends 1 residue before the CDR3 terminus, with the missing tail filled in from the germline J gene. This chain uses TRBV26 with TRBJ1-3; D perhaps matches TRBD1 (5 bases). The CDR3 consists of 14 residues. CDR1 is KGHPV, CDR2 FQNQEV, per germline (reference sequence). V lost 7 bases and J lost 0, with 10 bases in between. The chain's CDR3 is CASNPGNSGNTLYF. The part of the CDR3 DNA that was read is TGTGCCAGCAATCCAGGGAATTCTGGAAATACGCTCTAT.

As for this clone: Mouse names are used for the genes. This CDR3 is CSSSQRDRDGDTQYF. The sequenced part of the CDR3 DNA is TGCTCCAGCAGTCAACGGGACAGGGACGGAGACACCCAGTAC. This chain uses TRBV23 with TRBJ2-5; no check of the table's D call, TRBD1, against the DNA was made. Read coverage stops 1 residue before the CDR3 terminus; the germline J gene supplies the remainder. The CDR3 spans 15 residues. Germline-derived CDR1 and CDR2 are KGHTA and FQNQQP. Based on the CDR3 plus reference TRBV23 and TRBJ2-5, the full variable domain is DAAVTQKPRYLIKMKGQEAEMKCIPEKGHTAVFWYQQKQSKELKFLIYFQNQQPLDQIDMVKERFSAVCPSSSLCSLGIRTCEAEDSALYLCSSSQRDRDGDTQYFGPGTRLLVL.

A remark on this clone: Gene names are mouse gene names. Sequencing ends 1 residue short of the CDR3 end; the germline J gene provides the rest. This rearrangement joins TRBV13-2 to TRBJ2-5; D is unresolved. V was clipped by 2 bases and J by 0 bases, with 7 bases between them. This CDR3 contains 14 residues. CDR1 and CDR2 (germline): NNHNN, SYGAGS (reference sequence). CDR3 DNA (partial): TGTGCCAGCGGTGAATTGGAGAACCAAGACACCCAGTAC. As protein: CASGELENQDTQY. The full CDR3 reads CASGELENQDTQYF.

About this clone: Germline and genes: mouse. With the read ending 1 residue before the CDR3 end, the germline J gene is used to fill in that end. This sequence joins TRBV13-3 and TRBJ2-7; no clear D gene. The germline V gene encodes CDR1 NNHDY and CDR2 SYVADS. The CDR3 contains 12 residues. V lost 0 bases, J lost 5 bases, and 6 bases lay in between. CDR3 DNA (partial): TGTGCCAGCAGTGATGGGGTGGATGAACAGTAC. It translates to CASSDGVDEQY. The full-length CDR3 reads as CASSDGVDEQYF.

As to this clone: Each gene name is a mouse one. The CDR3 is cut off 1 residue early in the read; its end comes from the germline J gene. The chain employs TRBV31 and TRBJ1-1; 9 bases line up with TRBD1. CDR1 and CDR2 from the germline V gene are GKSSPN and SITVG. Losses at the gene ends were 2 bases for V and 3 bases for J; bases not matched to a gene: 1. This CDR3 spans 13 amino acids. Here the CDR3 reads CAWSGDRDTEVFF. Incomplete CDR3 DNA: TGTGCCTGGAGTGGGGACAGGGACACAGAAGTCTTC.

This clone was counted a single time. The genes are named according to mouse. The read terminates 1 residue ahead of where the CDR3 ends, so the germline J gene completes it. The V call is TRBV26, the J call TRBJ2-5; D not resolved. Germline V CDR1 and CDR2: KGHPV, FQNQEV (reference sequence). This CDR3 region has 14 residues. V lost 3 bases and J 0 bases, leaving 7 bases between the germline ends. The CDR3 is CASSLQINQDTQYF. The CDR3 DNA, read in part, is TGTGCCAGCAGTCTACAGATTAACCAAGACACCCAGTAC.

Comments on this clone: The listed genes are named as in mouse. The read ends 1 residue before the CDR3 terminus; that terminus is restored from the germline J gene. V usage is TRBV19 and J usage is TRBJ1-3; no firm D call. CDR1 and CDR2 (germline): FNHDT, SITEND (reference sequence). CDR3 length equals 14 residues. V dropped 3 bases and J dropped 0 bases, with 7 bases sitting between them. CDR3 bases read: TGTGCCAGCAGTAGGGCAAATTCTGGAAATACGCTCTAT. Amino acid sequence: CASSRANSGNTLY. The whole CDR3 reads CASSRANSGNTLYF.

Only a few counts were recorded for this clone. Here the gene names and germline are mouse. The read halts 1 residue ahead of the CDR3 end, with the missing end drawn from the germline J gene. The chain couples TRBV23 to TRBJ1-1; the listed D gene, TRBD1, was not tested against the DNA. CDR3 length: 12 residues. Germline V lookup: CDR1 KGHTA, CDR2 FQNQQP. CDR3 residues: CSSSQTGGDVFF. The CDR3 bases that were read are TGCTCCAGCAGTCAAACAGGGGGAGACGTCTTC.

For this clone: Germline and genes here are mouse. The covered CDR3 bases are TGTGCCAGCCCTGGGTATGAACAGTAC. Its translation is CASPGYEQY. The entire CDR3 sequence reads CASPGYEQYF. V gene TRBV13-2 combines with J gene TRBJ2-7, with D possibly TRBD2 on 5 matching bases. The read terminates 1 residue ahead of where the CDR3 ends, so the germline J gene completes it. V lost 7 bases and J 4 bases, leaving 6 bases between the germline ends. From germline, CDR1 is NNHNN and CDR2 SYGAGS (reference sequence). This CDR3 contains 10 residues.

As concerns this clone: Mouse gene names apply. CDR3 protein: CASSRRGENTEVFF. CDR3 bases read: TGTGCCAGCAGTCGCAGGGGAGAGAACACAGAAGTCTTC. The gene calls are TRBV26 and TRBJ1-1, with a weak D call TRBD1 (6 bases). The read comes to an end 1 residue before the CDR3 does, leaving the germline J gene to fill in the end. This CDR3 spans 14 amino acids. CDR1 and CDR2 (germline): KGHPV, FQNQEV (reference sequence). With 4 bases removed from V and 0 bases from J, the gap between germline ends came to 9 bases.

This clone has only a few counts. The gene symbols are mouse symbols. CDR3 sequence reads: CASSLGQGYSDYTF. The part of the CDR3 DNA that was read is TGTGCCAGCAGCCTGGGACAGGGTTACTCCGACTACACC. The chain has TRBV3 and TRBJ1-2; TRBD1 agrees at 9 bases. The missing CDR3 end, 1 residue past where the read stops, is filled in from the germline J gene. CDR1 and CDR2 from the germline V gene are SNHLY and FYNGKV (reference sequence). After removal of 5 bases from V and 3 bases from J, the junction contained 4 bases not matched to a gene. This CDR3 is 14 amino acids long.

Concerning this clone itself: Gene names follow the mouse nomenclature. The CDR3 end falls 1 residue outside the read, so it is completed with the germline J gene. This chain links TRBV23 with TRBJ2-3; the table's D gene call, TRBD2, was not cross checked with the DNA. This CDR3 has 16 residues. CDR1 is KGHTA, CDR2 FQNQQP, per germline. The part of the CDR3 DNA that was read is TGCTCCAGCAGTCAATCTGCGGGGGGTGGTGCAGAAACGCTGTAT. It codes for CSSSQSAGGGAETLY. In full, the CDR3 is CSSSQSAGGGAETLYF.

Comments on this clone: Genes here carry mouse names. The sequenced fragment ends 1 residue before the CDR3 boundary, so the rest is inferred from the germline J gene. This sequence joins TRBV26 and TRBJ2-3; 7 nucleotides align to TRBD1. Germline V gene data show CDR1 as KGHPV and CDR2 as FQNQEV (reference sequence). This CDR3 is built from 13 residues. With 7 bases clipped from V and 0 bases from J, the junction kept 1 base outside the gene matches. The sequenced part of the CDR3 DNA is TGTGCCAGCAAACAGGGGAGTGCAGAAACGCTGTAT. It specifies CASKQGSAETLY. The entire CDR3 is CASKQGSAETLYF.

As regards this clone: The gene symbols are mouse symbols. The read ends 1 residue before the CDR3 terminus; that terminus is restored from the germline J gene. V gene TRBV16 combines with J gene TRBJ2-7; no definite D call. V was cut by 0 bases and J by 2 bases, with 11 bases left in between. The CDR3 spans 15 residues. CDR1 is SGHSA, CDR2 FRNQAP, per germline. CDR3 residues: CASSLDLAPPYEQYF. The part of the CDR3 DNA that was read is TGTGCAAGCAGCTTAGACCTGGCCCCCCCCTATGAACAGTAC.

Note on this clone: Here the gene names and germline are mouse. The CDR3 here is CASSQEAETLYF. Partial CDR3 DNA: TGTGCCAGCAGCCAAGAGGCAGAAACGCTGTAT. The chain employs TRBV5 and TRBJ2-3; unclear D gene. The read comes to an end 1 residue before the CDR3 does, leaving the germline J gene to fill in the end. Germline V gene sequence: CDR1 LGHNA, CDR2 YNLKQL (reference sequence). The CDR3 totals 12 residues. V was cut by 0 bases and J by 3 bases, with 1 base left in between.

This clone is categorized as medium-sized. Gene names refer to mouse genes. The read finishes 1 residue shy of the CDR3 end, and the germline J gene is used to complete it. The chain combines TRBV26 with TRBJ2-7; no clear D gene. The CDR3 runs to 12 residues. Trimming removed 2 bases at V and 4 bases at J, with 6 bases between. From germline, CDR1 is KGHPV and CDR2 FQNQEV (reference sequence). CDR3 protein: CASSLVGYEQYF. The sequenced part of the CDR3 DNA is TGTGCCAGCAGTCTGGTGGGATATGAACAGTAC. Variable domain in full (rest from reference TRBV26 and TRBJ2-7): NSKVIQTPRYLVKGQGQKAKMRCIPEKGHPVVFWYQQNKNNEFKFLINFQNQEVLQQIDMTEKRFSAECPSNSPCSLEIQSSEAGDSALYLCASSLVGYEQYFGPGTRLTVL.

This clone was seen only a few times. These gene names are mouse names. The CDR3 end falls 1 residue outside the read, so it is completed with the germline J gene. The gene calls are TRBV26 and TRBJ2-4; no clear D. The CDR3 runs 13 residues. Germline V gene sequence: CDR1 KGHPV, CDR2 FQNQEV (reference sequence). Trimming took 4 bases from V and 0 from J, leaving 5 bases between them. The CDR3 loop reads CASSRRSQNTLYF. The sequenced part of the CDR3 DNA is TGTGCCAGCAGTCGAAGGAGTCAAAACACCTTGTAC. The full variable domain, with the rest looked up from reference TRBV26 and TRBJ2-4, is NSKVIQTPRYLVKGQGQKAKMRCIPEKGHPVVFWYQQNKNNEFKFLINFQNQEVLQQIDMTEKRFSAECPSNSPCSLEIQSSEAGDSALYLCASSRRSQNTLYFGAGTRLSVL.

In regard to this clone: Gene names are mouse gene names. From the germline J gene comes the end of the CDR3, since the read stops 1 residue before it. This chain joins TRBV26 and TRBJ1-3; D may be TRBD1 (5 bases). CDR3 length: 15 amino acids. Germline CDR1 is KGHPV and CDR2 is FQNQEV (reference sequence). Trimming removed 2 bases at V and 0 bases at J, with 8 bases between. CDR3 amino acids: CASSLGGGSGNTLYF. The part of the CDR3 DNA that was read is TGTGCCAGCAGTCTGGGGGGGGGTTCTGGAAATACGCTCTAT. The whole variable domain, filled in from reference TRBV26 and TRBJ1-3, reads NSKVIQTPRYLVKGQGQKAKMRCIPEKGHPVVFWYQQNKNNEFKFLINFQNQEVLQQIDMTEKRFSAECPSNSPCSLEIQSSEAGDSALYLCASSLGGGSGNTLYFGEGSRLIVV.

This clone was seen a handful of times. Germline and genes here are mouse. Read sequence stops 1 residue before the CDR3 end, and the germline J gene provides the missing end. This sequence joins TRBV15 and TRBJ1-5; D possibly corresponds to TRBD1 (5 bases). Per germline, CDR1 SGHND and CDR2 FRSKSL. V dropped 5 bases and J dropped 0 bases, with 11 bases sitting between them. This CDR3 is 15 amino acids long. CDR3 region: CASSLGRNNNQAPLF. Partial CDR3 DNA: TGTGCCAGCAGTCTGGGACGGAATAACAACCAGGCTCCGCTT.

Concerning this clone itself: Gene names follow the mouse nomenclature. The read terminates 1 residue before the CDR3 end, so the remaining end is supplied by the germline J gene. This chain connects TRBV3 to TRBJ2-5; the match to TRBD2 covers 11 bases. CDR3 length equals 15 residues. Unmatched junction bases numbered 5, after V lost 3 bases and J lost 6 bases. Germline CDR1 reads SNHLY; CDR2 reads FYNGKV (reference sequence). The sequenced CDR3 bases are TGTGCCAGCAGCTTTACTGGGGGGGCGCAGGACACCCAGTAC. Translation: CASSFTGGAQDTQY. The entire CDR3 protein is CASSFTGGAQDTQYF.

Of note for this clone: These gene names are mouse names. Sequencing ends 1 residue short of the CDR3 end; the germline J gene provides the rest. The chain has TRBV12-2 and TRBJ2-3, with 7 nucleotides matching TRBD2. Per the germline V gene, CDR1 is SGHLS and CDR2 is HYDKME. This CDR3 is 14 amino acids long. After removal of 0 bases from V and 3 bases from J, the junction contained 2 bases not matched to a gene. The sequenced CDR3 bases are TGTGCCAGCTCTCTCACTGGGGAGGCAGAAACGCTGTAT. As protein: CASSLTGEAETLY. The complete CDR3 sequence is CASSLTGEAETLYF.

Of note for this clone: Gene names are mouse gene names. The observed sequence ends 1 residue before the CDR3 terminus, with the missing tail filled in from the germline J gene. The chain carries TRBV2 and TRBJ2-5, with a tentative D call TRBD2 (6 bases). The germline CDR1 and CDR2 sequences are LGHNA and YSYQKL. Trimming shortened V by 1 base and J by 0 bases, and 8 bases separated the two germline ends. This CDR3 has 15 residues. Partial CDR3 DNA: TGTGCCAGCAGCCAAGGGGGGGTTAACCAAGACACCCAGTAC. Encoded protein: CASSQGGVNQDTQY. The entire CDR3 protein reads CASSQGGVNQDTQYF.

In regard to this clone: Gene names follow the mouse nomenclature. The CDR3 DNA, read in part, is TGTGCCAGCAGTCCCCTTCATTCTGGAAATACGCTCTAT. It translates to CASSPLHSGNTLY. The complete CDR3 protein is CASSPLHSGNTLYF. The V gene is TRBV26, the J gene TRBJ1-3; D gene ambiguous. The read terminates 1 residue before the CDR3 end, so the remaining end is supplied by the germline J gene. Per germline, CDR1 KGHPV and CDR2 FQNQEV (reference sequence). The CDR3 extends over 14 amino acids. V was pared by 4 bases and J by 0 bases, with 7 bases between.

In the case of this clone: Mouse gene names and germline throughout. Sequencing ends 1 residue short of the CDR3 end; the germline J gene provides the rest. This sequence joins TRBV3 and TRBJ1-5; TRBD1 aligns across 7 bases. The germline CDR1 and CDR2 sequences are SNHLY and FYNGKV (reference sequence). The CDR3 is made up of 15 amino acids. With 0 bases clipped from V and 1 base from J, the junction kept 0 bases outside the gene matches. CDR3 bases read: TGTGCCAGCAGCTTAGCACAGGGGAACAACCAGGCTCCGCTT. The encoded protein is CASSLAQGNNQAPL. The CDR3 in its entirety is CASSLAQGNNQAPLF.

Worth noting for this clone: All gene names here are mouse names. Coverage ceases 1 residue before the CDR3 finishes, and the germline J gene fills in the end. This chain joins TRBV29 and TRBJ1-2; 7 bases map to TRBD1. The germline V gene encodes CDR1 MSHET and CDR2 SYDVDS. V was clipped by 4 bases and J by 0 bases; unmatched bases: 2. The CDR3 runs to 14 residues. CDR3 bases read: TGTGCTAGCAGTTCCGGGACAGCAAACTCCGACTACACC. As protein: CASSSGTANSDYT. The CDR3 as a whole reads CASSSGTANSDYTF.